The TCR beta chain under discussion was sequenced for a study of cytomegalovirus exposure and HLA in healthy donors. General study findings and limits: Later, TCR association rates were found to vary by HLA locus, highest for DRB1 and lowest for HLA-C.

As concerns this clone: Its antigen is still unknown.

The CDR3 consists of 14 residues. V lost 8 bases to trimming and J lost 7 bases, with 18 bases between them. Germline V gene sequence: CDR1 LNHDA, CDR2 SQIVND (reference sequence). PCR amplification relied on 60 Vbeta primers (plus 13 Jbeta primers). The data were produced by immunoSEQ multiplex PCR, yet TCRdb's version contains in-frame clones alone and is incomplete. The sample has approximately 190,000 clones; about 90% are singletons. The receptor comes from a boy aged 2-15 years in good health and CMV-seronegative. The J gene is TRBJ2-1, the V gene TRBV19, with TRBD2 as a possible D gene (5 bases). What was sequenced was PBMCs. The CDR3 spells CASQSGSGWNEQFF. The CDR3 coding sequence is TGTGCCAGTCAGTCCGGGTCGGGATGGAATGAGCAGTTCTTC.